This entry features one TCR beta chain sequence. Germline V gives CDR1 LNHDA, CDR2 SQIVND (reference sequence). Trimming shortened V by 7 bases and J by 0 bases, and 10 bases separated the two germline ends. The CDR3 runs to 14 residues. The record originates from a study of shared clonotypes between healthy human individuals. TCRdb's table, derived via immunoSEQ multiplex PCR, lists solely in-frame clones and lacks some. Of about half a million clones in the sample, about four fifths were seen once. The TCR comes from a woman in her thirties or forties in good health. Some clones in this sample may be carry-over from other donors' samples. This chain uses TRBV19 with TRBJ1-3; no clear D. Specimen: PBMCs. The CDR3 bases are TGTGCCAGTAAGGACGGGAACTCTGGAAACACCATATATTTT. The encoded protein is CASKDGNSGNTIYF. The variable domain in full, completed from reference TRBV19 and TRBJ1-3, reads DGGITQSPKYLFRKEGQNVTLSCEQNLNHDAMYWYRQDPGQGLRLIYYSQIVNDFQKGDIAEGYSVSREKKESFPLTVTSAQKNPTAFYLCASKDGNSGNTIYFGEGSWLTVV.